Listed below are T cell receptor beta chains from one sample, sequenced in a study of human thymus T cells. The protocol was immunoSEQ multiplex PCR, while the TCRdb copy is restricted to in-frame clones and leaves out a portion. The data hold tens of thousands of clones, with around 94% observed a single time. The sequenced sample was blood. These receptors all stem from a boy less than two years old with a congenital heart defect but otherwise immunologically healthy. CDR3s include the opening cysteine and the closing phenylalanine or tryptophan. The order of the fields is D gene, CDR3 length, clone size, J gene, V gene, CDR3 protein, CDR3 DNA. D genes are given only for firm matches. Clone size appears in some rows only: once, few, many, or a class for an expanded clone.

. 13 . TRBJ2-1 TRBV11-3 CASSPRGYNEQFF TGTGCCAGCAGCCCGCGCGGATACAATGAGCAGTTCTTC
. 12 . TRBJ2-7 TRBV11-2 CASSLDSYEQYF TGTGCCAGCAGCTTAGACTCCTACGAGCAGTACTTC
. 15 . TRBJ2-7 TRBV27 CASSFKRTGTYEQYF TGTGCCAGCAGTTTTAAGCGGACTGGGACCTACGAGCAGTACTTC
. 12 once TRBJ1-2 TRBV5-4 CASSLAGPRYTF TGTGCCAGCAGCTTGGCCGGACCTCGCTACACCTTC
. 12 . TRBJ1-2 TRBV30 CAWSTGAYGYTF TGTGCCTGGAGTACCGGGGCCTATGGCTACACCTTC
TRBD2 14 . TRBJ2-7 TRBV2 CASSPPLAGVEQYF TGTGCCAGCAGCCCCCCACTAGCGGGGGTCGAGCAGTACTTC
TRBD2 15 . TRBJ2-7 TRBV4-3 CASSQEGLAGYEQYF TGCGCCAGCAGCCAAGAGGGACTAGCGGGCTACGAGCAGTACTTC
TRBD2 14 . TRBJ2-3 TRBV11-2 CASSQPGGADTQYF TGTGCCAGCAGCCAGCCGGGGGGGGCAGATACGCAGTATTTT
. 15 . TRBJ2-7 TRBV7-2 CASSVPGRSSYEQYF TGTGCCAGCAGCGTTCCGGGACGGAGCTCCTACGAGCAGTACTTC
. 14 . TRBJ1-3 TRBV30 CAWSFVISGNTIYF TGTGCCTGGAGTTTTGTGATCTCTGGAAACACCATATATTTT
. 13 once TRBJ2-7 TRBV2 CASRPGPAYEQYF TGTGCCAGCAGACCGGGCCCCGCCTACGAGCAGTACTTC
. 15 . TRBJ2-2 TRBV6-5 CASSYSGGIYGELFF TGTGCCAGCAGTTACTCGGGCGGTATTTACGGGGAGCTGTTTTTT
. 14 once TRBJ1-5 TRBV6-1 CASSATGFNQPQHF TGTGCCAGCAGTGCCACAGGGTTCAATCAGCCCCAGCATTTT
. 13 . TRBJ1-2 TRBV19 CASSIGGLYGYTF TGTGCCAGTAGTATAGGCGGTCTCTATGGCTACACCTTC
TRBD2 16 . TRBJ2-3 TRBV7-9 CASSSGLAGGRDTQYF TGTGCCAGCAGCTCCGGACTAGCGGGGGGAAGAGATACGCAGTATTTT
. 15 . TRBJ1-4 TRBV6-5 CASSLVGGGNEKLFF TGTGCCAGCAGTTTAGTCGGGGGTGGTAATGAAAAACTGTTTTTT
. 15 once TRBJ2-7 TRBV6-1 CASSEIMVSSYEQYF TGTGCCAGCAGTGAAATTATGGTTAGCTCCTACGAGCAGTACTTC